The T cell receptor (beta chain) under discussion was sequenced for a study of shared T cell receptors in the human thymus. Some clones are missing from TCRdb's copy, which holds only in-frame ones; the method was immunoSEQ multiplex PCR. The sample contains some 760,000 clones, 70% to 90% of which appear only once. Trimming at V came to 4 bases and at J to 5 bases, leaving 18 bases not matched to a gene. There are 18 residues in the CDR3. Germline V CDR1 and CDR2: SGHTS, YDEGEE. These data are also associated with another study on human thymus T cells. Per that study: The donor group consisted of healthy Finnish infants who were having corrective surgery for congenital heart defects. Corrective heart surgery yielded resections, and these provided the thymus tissue. Across thymic and blood repertoires, the usage of V and J genes appeared to be biased. Related studies noted strongly shared thymic repertoires across unrelated people.

Sequencing was done on a sample of thymocytes. This chain connects TRBV5-8 to TRBJ2-3; 8 bases fit TRBD2. The source of this sequence is a girl under two years old with a congenital heart defect. The DNA for the CDR3 is TGTGCCAGCAGCCTTGGGACGCCGGGGGGGCCTCGGAGAGATACGCAGTATTTT. Its protein is CASSLGTPGGPRRDTQYF.